This passage covers 9 T cell receptor beta chains from one sample sequenced in a study of human T cells and chemical hapten exposure. TCRdb re-derived calls from the RACE reads in MiXCR, one entry per CDR3 protein. Among around 300,000 distinct CDR3 sequences listed, 4.5% to 5.5% were seen once. Time point here: pre-sensitization, week 0. Treatment given: therapeutic diphenylcyclopropenone sensitization with weekly scalp DPC. Material: whole blood, obtained in connection with sensitization to the hapten diphenylcyclopropenone (DPC). The receptors here all came from a woman aged 18-29 years with alopecia areata. Some clones in this sample may be carry-over from other donors' samples.

The chain recombines TRBV29-1 with TRBJ2-7; the D gene is possibly TRBD2 (6 bases). Germline values: CDR1 SQVTM, CDR2 ANQGSEA. The CDR3 has 14 amino acids. Between the trimmed V and J ends, which lost 0 bases and 0 bases, there was a span of 9 bases. The CDR3 DNA follows: TGCAGCGTTGAAGAGGGGGGAAGCTCCTACGAGCAGTACTTC. Translated, it gives CSVEEGGSSYEQYF.

The chain is built from TRBV20-1 and TRBJ2-3; no definite D call. V lost 3 bases to trimming and J lost 4 bases, with 14 bases between them. Germline loops: CDR1 DFQATT, CDR2 SNEGSKA (reference sequence). The CDR3 is 14 amino acids. CDR3 in DNA: TGCAGTGCTAGTATGTCCTGGACGGCAGATACGCAGTATTTT. It is translated as CSASMSWTADTQYF.

Many counts were recorded for this clonotype. The V call is TRBV9, the J call TRBJ2-7, with D unresolved. Germline lookup yields CDR1 SGDLS and CDR2 YYNGEE. The CDR3 is 14 amino acids. Trimming removed 0 bases at V and 6 bases at J, with 13 bases between. This CDR3 is CASSVVPLRGEQYF. CDR3 nucleotides: TGTGCCAGCAGCGTAGTTCCGCTTCGAGGCGAGCAGTACTTC.

V gene TRBV7-2 combines with J gene TRBJ2-3; D unclear. The CDR3 runs 12 residues. Germline V gene lookup returns CDR1 SGHTA and CDR2 FQGNSA. The V and J ends lost 7 bases and 6 bases respectively, with 11 bases between them. The CDR3 loop is CASTRSPDTQYF. In nucleotides, the CDR3 is TGTGCCAGCACCCGTAGTCCGGATACGCAGTATTTT.

This clonotype occurred a few times. The J gene is TRBJ2-1, the V gene TRBV4-3; 12 nucleotides line up with TRBD2. CDR1 LGHNA and CDR2 YSLEER come from the germline V gene. J lost 4 bases, V lost 0 bases, and 1 base had no gene match. The CDR3 extends over 16 amino acids. CDR3 sequence reads: CASSQDGTSGYNEQFF. CDR3 coding DNA: TGCGCCAGCAGCCAAGATGGGACTAGCGGGTACAATGAGCAGTTCTTC.

This clonotype was detected many times. The V gene is TRBV6-1, the J gene TRBJ1-5, with 8 bases lining up with TRBD1. Germline loops: CDR1 MNHNS, CDR2 SASEGT. The length of the CDR3 is 15 residues. V lost 6 bases and J lost 6; bases outside the gene matches: 10. CDR3: CASSVTGGVRQPQHF. CDR3 DNA: TGTGCCAGCAGCGTCACAGGGGGGGTGCGTCAGCCCCAGCATTTT.

This clonotype was seen a single time. This chain uses TRBV4-1 with TRBJ1-2, with D possibly TRBD1 on 5 matching bases. V was pared by 4 bases and J by 8 bases, with 26 bases between. The CDR3 extends over 17 amino acids. Looked up from germline, CDR1 is MGHRA and CDR2 is YSYEKL. CDR3 in DNA: TGCGCCAGCAGCCTAGATATACCCTTCGGGGCAGTATCCGGCTACACCTTC. Protein product: CASSLDIPFGAVSGYTF.

The genes are TRBV12-3 or TRBV12-4 and TRBJ2-7; 8 bases agree with TRBD2. CDR3 length: 14 residues. Germline trimming cut 6 bases from V and 5 bases from J; bases unmatched to any gene: 9. CDR3 DNA: TGTGCCAGCAGCTGGGGCGCGGGGGGAAACGAGCAGTACTTC. Protein sequence: CASSWGAGGNEQYF.

This clonotype came up many times. The rearrangement uses TRBV29-1 and TRBJ1-1; D may be TRBD1 (5 bases). The CDR3 extends over 13 amino acids. Germline CDR1 reads SQVTM; CDR2 reads ANQGSEA. V shed 2 bases and J shed 4 bases, with 11 bases lying between them. The CDR3 DNA reads as TGCAGCGTTGAACCGCAGGGAGGCACTGAAGCTTTCTTT. As protein: CSVEPQGGTEAFF.